This T cell receptor (beta chain) was observed in a study of shared clonotypes between healthy human individuals. Overall study findings and caveats: Across subsets, estimated richness was generally greater for naive than for memory populations.

Using immunoSEQ multiplex PCR, the repertoire was profiled, and TCRdb retains in-frame clones only, with some absent. The table shows some 1,400,000 clones, with roughly 96% occurring only once. The CDR3 runs to 14 residues. Germline V gives CDR1 MDHEN, CDR2 SYDVKM. Trimming left V 1 base short and J 3 bases short, with 10 bases between. A remark on this clone: Its target is not known.

V usage is TRBV28 and J usage is TRBJ2-7, with D perhaps TRBD1 (6 bases). This TCR was recovered from a man between 25 and 39 years old in good health. Sequencing was performed on naive CD4+ T cells sorted from blood. Specified subset: CD45RA+ positively selected. Written as DNA, the CDR3 is TGTGCCAGCAGTTTATCGCCCAGGGGCTACGAGCAGTACTTC. This gives the protein CASSLSPRGYEQYF.